Sequencing of this T cell receptor beta chain was carried out in a study of CD8+ T cells in alopecia areata. Study in general: Skin-grafted roughly 6-10-week-old female C3H/HeJ mice received tissue from roughly 6-13-month-old C3H/HeJ donors with spontaneous alopecia.

Sorting of pooled cutaneous lymph node cells used CD4, CD8alpha, NKG2D, NKG2ACE and other markers. Extraction of RNA preceded its reverse transcription into cDNA, which served as the sequencing template. Clones were read by immunoSEQ multiplex PCR, and TCRdb kept only the in-frame ones, dropping some. The record shows 250,000 or so clones for this sample, with no singletons present. Findings and limits, study-wide: Possibly because of HLA-related factors, TCR sharing was less clear across patients than in mice. Across lesional scalp, and particularly alopecia totalis/universalis, clonality surpassed that of normal scalp.

Concerning this clone itself: The antigen remains undetermined. All gene names here are mouse names. From the germline J gene comes the end of the CDR3, since the read stops 4 residues before it.

Looked up from germline, CDR1 is SNHLY and CDR2 is FYNGKV (reference sequence). CDR3 length: 14 amino acids. The V end was cut by 1 base, the J end by 0 bases, with 6 bases between. This clonotype was sampled from a C3H/HeJ mouse with alopecia areata. MHC haplotype: H2-k. The sample comprised CD4+ T cells sorted from a lymph node. This chain joins TRBV3 and TRBJ1-1, with a tentative D call TRBD1 (5 bases). Incomplete CDR3 DNA: TGTGCCAGCAGCTTAGAGGGACAGAACACA. Translated, it gives CASSLEGQNT. The entire CDR3 protein reads CASSLEGQNTEVFF.